This record covers a single TCR beta chain. This clonotype has only a few counts. Its antigen remains undetermined. No much larger clone exists at a distance of one base, and base qualities are not known. Donors were 35 to 40 systemically healthy Caucasian individuals from Russia aged roughly 6 to 95 years. Each donor gave roughly 9.5 milliliters of peripheral blood, collected into EDTA-treated Vacutainer tubes. Ficoll-Paque density-gradient centrifugation was used to isolate PBMCs, with at least 7 million obtained per sample. Total RNA, at least 6 micrograms per sample, was extracted from PBMCs with Trizol reagent. For every donor, flow cytometry on a PBMC aliquot measured the percentage of naive CD45RAhigh/CD27high T cells. The library was produced with 5' RACE. The instrument was an Illumina HiSeq 2500. A second PCR of about 7 to 12 cycles was performed with a sample-barcoded 5' primer and a J-beta primer mix. A unique molecular identifier was introduced onto each TCR beta cDNA molecule by a template-switch 5' adaptor carrying 12 random nucleotides. Each sample yielded at least 3 million CDR3-containing paired-end reads. The Mint cDNA synthesis kit, primed by a TRBC-specific oligonucleotide, was used to synthesize first-strand cDNA from all RNA. All cDNA was treated with uracil-DNA glycosylase and then went through a first 18-cycle PCR with the universal primers M1SS and BC2_uni_R. Under the source paper's analysis protocol: For normalization, 1 million high-quality reads were randomly selected from each sample, with every read carrying a distinct molecular identifier. Instead of being binned into consensus sequences, reads with shared molecular identifiers were discarded. CDR3 identification, clonotype clustering and error correction used MiTCR with a Q25 quality threshold and the strictest error-elimination algorithm. A nonparametric unseen species model with Euler transformation was used to estimate lower-bound total TCR beta diversity. Using fastp trimming at Q25 and MiXCR clonotype assembly, TCRdb reanalyzed the public sequencing data and kept in-frame beta chains. Merged by CDR3 protein, the rows form single entries marked with the most common genes and DNA. The V and J calls were determined by TCRdb, not by the authors. Within this sample are some 1,500,000 distinct CDR3 sequences, with roughly 43% of them counted one time only. Of the sample, approximately 4.1% is held by the ten largest clones.

This sample was taken from a study of blood T cells in healthy people across ages (dated by TCRdb to about 2015). In the study overall: Template switching captured roughly one uniquely barcoded TCR beta cDNA molecule per two T cells in model experiments. Age-related changes in TCR beta repertoire diversity were measured in the study by deep sequencing normalized with unique cDNA molecular identifiers. Two additional independent replicas of 1 million unique cDNA reads from the same blood draw were analyzed for two donors (one aged 18 to 30 and one aged 80 or older). Donors of different ages were randomly distributed across sequencing lanes to avoid experimental bias. Four age groups were formed from the donors: young (average approximately 15 years), middle-aged (around 40), aged (62) and long-lived (around 82).

General findings and caveats noted by the study authors: Observed TCR beta diversity correlated strongly with the percentage of naive T cells measured by flow cytometry. Because the CMV infection status of the donors was unknown, age-related changes in expanded clonotypes may potentially have been confounded. Conclusive comparison of naive and antigen-experienced compartments was prevented by the profiling of bulk unsorted PBMCs. Observed TCR beta diversity per million T cells fell roughly linearly with age, and a significant reduction was already apparent by age roughly 40. Estimates of total diversity based on one million sequenced T cells were considered lower bounds and underestimates. Compared with the aged group, more naive CD4+ T cells, fewer expanded clones and increased TCR diversity were shown by the long-lived group, suggesting age selection.

The CDR3, cysteine through phenylalanine, is 13 amino acids long. Only CDR3 DNA is held: 39 bases, read in frame from base 1. CDR1 and CDR2 were assigned from the germline V gene (reference sequence) as DFQATT and SNEGSKA. V lost 7 bases and J lost 4 bases; the stretch between them is 14 bases long. This sequence uses TRBV20-1 and TRBJ2-1; TRBD1 is perhaps the D gene, given 6 matching bases. The sequence came from a woman between 18 and 29 years old in good health. Sequencing was done on a sample of blood. The DNA sequence is TGCAGTGTGGACAGCTTGCTATACAATGAGCAGTTCTTC. Translated, it gives CSVDSLLYNEQFF.